These 9 T cell receptor beta chains were sequenced from one sample in a study of technical replicates of blood from four donors. Profiled with immunoSEQ multiplex PCR; TCRdb holds only in-frame clones, not every one. The sample consists of some 81,000 clones, roughly nine tenths of them appearing once. The sample taken for sequencing was T cells isolated from PBMCs. Receptors originate from a human donor in good health.

The chain uses TRBV29-1 and TRBJ2-7; TRBD2 is a possible D gene (5 bases). With 3 bases removed from V and 2 bases from J, the gap between germline ends came to 11 bases. The CDR3 runs to 13 residues. CDR1 SQVTM and CDR2 ANQGSEA come from the germline V gene. The CDR3 here is CSVEDSLTYEQYF. In DNA, the CDR3 is TGCAGCGTTGAGGACTCCTTAACCTACGAGCAGTACTTC.

The chain employs TRBV29-1 and TRBJ2-1, with D tentatively TRBD2 (7 bases). The CDR3 is 17 residues long. V was shortened by 2 bases and J by 5 bases, with 22 bases between the two germline ends. Germline loops: CDR1 SQVTM, CDR2 ANQGSEA. CDR3 amino acids: CSVELAAYLEGDNEQFF. In DNA form, the CDR3 reads TGCAGCGTTGAACTAGCGGCTTACCTCGAGGGGGACAATGAGCAGTTCTTC.

The rearrangement links TRBV6-5 to TRBJ1-4; tentatively, D is TRBD1 (5 bases). Germline CDR1 MNHEY, CDR2 SVGAGI. Trimming left V 2 bases short and J 8 bases short, with 9 bases between. CDR3 size: 13 residues. The CDR3 region has the DNA TGTGCCAGCAGTTACCCCAGGGCCGAAAAACTGTTTTTT. It codes for CASSYPRAEKLFF.

The chain has TRBV29-1 and TRBJ2-7, with TRBD2 matching 11 bases. This CDR3 comprises 14 residues. Per germline, CDR1 SQVTM and CDR2 ANQGSEA. V lost 7 bases and J lost 2; bases outside the gene matches: 7. As DNA, the CDR3 is TGCAGCGCTCTAGGACTAGCGGGCCCCTACGAGCAGTACTTC. As protein: CSALGLAGPYEQYF.

This chain links TRBV6-5 with TRBJ2-7; weak D call: TRBD2 (5 bases). Trimming shortened V by 5 bases and J by 1 base, and 15 bases separated the two germline ends. Germline V CDR1 and CDR2: MNHEY, SVGAGI. CDR3 size: 15 residues. The CDR3 is CASSVTGNPSYEQYF. In nucleotides, the CDR3 is TGTGCCAGCAGTGTTACGGGGAATCCTTCCTACGAGCAGTACTTC.

The chain employs TRBV18 and TRBJ2-6; D not resolved. The germline V gene encodes CDR1 KGHSH and CDR2 LQKENI. V was trimmed by 3 bases and J by 0 bases, leaving 12 bases between them. This CDR3 has 17 amino acids. CDR3 DNA: TGTGCCAGCTCACCGTCTTTCTTGGCCTCTGGGGCCAACGTCCTGACTTTC. It encodes CASSPSFLASGANVLTF.

This clone appeared once. This chain joins TRBV7-9 and TRBJ2-7; 9 nucleotides line up with TRBD1. This CDR3 spans 16 amino acids. Germline-derived CDR1 and CDR2 are SEHNR and FQNEAQ (reference sequence). Trimming removed 5 bases from V and 2 bases from J; junction bases left unmatched: 10. The CDR3 DNA is TGTGCCAGCAGCACTAACGACAGGGGGTTAACCTACGAGCAGTACTTC. Translation: CASSTNDRGLTYEQYF.

The chain carries TRBV7-9 and TRBJ2-1; 10 positions match TRBD1. Trimming cost V 7 bases and J 1 base; bases outside gene matches: 7. This CDR3 has 16 amino acids. CDR1 is SEHNR, CDR2 FQNEAQ, per germline (reference sequence). The CDR3 DNA reads as TGTGCCAGCACCCTGACAGGGGGCGCGTCCTACAATGAGCAGTTCTTC. Its translation is CASTLTGGASYNEQFF.

Written as DNA, the CDR3 is TGCGCCAGCAGCCGACAGATCACCGGGACTGCCCCATGGGGCTACACCTTC. Its translation: CASSRQITGTAPWGYTF. The chain links TRBV4-1 to TRBJ1-2, with D possibly being TRBD1 (5 bases). The CDR3 is 17 amino acids. V lost 4 bases to trimming and J lost 8 bases, with 26 bases between them. The germline CDR1 and CDR2 sequences are MGHRA and YSYEKL.